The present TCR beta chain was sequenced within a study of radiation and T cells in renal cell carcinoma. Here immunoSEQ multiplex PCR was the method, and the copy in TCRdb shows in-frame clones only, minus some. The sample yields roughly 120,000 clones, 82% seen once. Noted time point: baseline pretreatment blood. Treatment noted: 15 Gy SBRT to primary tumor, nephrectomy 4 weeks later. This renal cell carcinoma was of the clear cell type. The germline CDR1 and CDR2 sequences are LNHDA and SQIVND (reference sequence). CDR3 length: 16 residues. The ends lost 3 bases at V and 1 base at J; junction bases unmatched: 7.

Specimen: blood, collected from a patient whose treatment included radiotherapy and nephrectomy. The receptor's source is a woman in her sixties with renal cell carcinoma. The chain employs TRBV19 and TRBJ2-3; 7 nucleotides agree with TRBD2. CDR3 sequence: CASSMWPAGRTDTQYF. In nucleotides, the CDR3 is TGTGCCAGTAGTATGTGGCCAGCGGGGCGCACAGATACGCAGTATTTT.